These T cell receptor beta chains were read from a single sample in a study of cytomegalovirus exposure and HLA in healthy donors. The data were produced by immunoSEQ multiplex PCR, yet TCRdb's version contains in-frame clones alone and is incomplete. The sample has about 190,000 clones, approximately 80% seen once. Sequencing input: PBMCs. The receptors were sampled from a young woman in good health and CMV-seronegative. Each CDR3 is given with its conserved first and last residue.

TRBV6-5 CASSYSGASSYEQYF
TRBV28 CASTRAGVPSGANVLTF
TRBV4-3 CASSHLGQDRKIYGYTF
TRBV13 CASSPPWVTGSNTGELFF
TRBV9 CASSGGTGNTEAFF
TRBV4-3 CASSQEDPGTSPASLQFF
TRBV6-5 CASSSGQGADGYTF
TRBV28 CASSLGQGANNSPLHF
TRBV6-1 CASRTGRNYNEQFF
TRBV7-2 CASSLVAGAVDTQYF
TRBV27 CASSLKGSSYEQYF
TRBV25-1 CASSDPGLEETQYF
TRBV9 CASSDSIDRGLNYGYTF
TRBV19 CASSISAGGYGYTF
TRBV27 CASNRGTSGTDTQYF
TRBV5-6 CASSFQGLAGGSLETQYF
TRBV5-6 CASSLLAGVIYNEQFF
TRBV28 CASSPDRGLGGSYNEQFF
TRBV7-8 CASSLGSSGNTIYF
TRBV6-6 CASSQPRGLDSPLHF
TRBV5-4 CASSSGTGRANEQFF
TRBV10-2 CATAGRMDLSYGYTF
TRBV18 CASSPPTSGVRETQYF
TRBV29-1 CSVEVGQLGNTIYF
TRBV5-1 CASSLGYSLNTEAFF
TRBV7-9 CASSLGAGANGLTF
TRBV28 CASSLKRTGVYGEYEQYF
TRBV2 CASSQEDYEQYF
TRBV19 CASFPRSETGGNYGYTF